The 32 T cell receptor beta chains below come from one sample, sequenced in a study of blood T cells in healthy people across ages. A sample-barcoded 5' primer and a J-beta primer mix were used in a second PCR of about 7 to 12 cycles. TCRdb re-called the 5' RACE reads with MiXCR, one entry per CDR3 protein. This repertoire shows roughly 550,000 distinct CDR3 sequences, about 25% found once; its top ten account for just under 9%. The sample was also linked to a second study, of T cells of mothers and their children.

The sample was blood. These receptors originate from a boy between 10 and 17 years old in good health.

The table lists this clonotype with a few counts. The gene calls are TRBV27 and TRBJ1-5; the D is unclear. The CDR3 covers 15 residues. Per germline, CDR1 MNHEY and CDR2 SMNVEV (reference sequence). Between the trimmed V and J ends, which lost 6 bases and 3 bases, there was a span of 15 bases. The CDR3 bases are TGTGCCAGCAGCCCGATGAAGGAAACCAATCAGCCCCAGCATTTT. Translating gives CASSPMKETNQPQHF.

V is TRBV7-9 and J is TRBJ1-5; a weak D match, TRBD1 (6 bases). The CDR3 is 19 residues long. Between the trimmed V and J ends, which lost 3 bases and 4 bases, there was a span of 25 bases. Germline lookup yields CDR1 SEHNR and CDR2 FQNEAQ (reference sequence). The CDR3 coding sequence is TGTGCCAGCAGCTTCGGCGACCGTAGTTGGGGGCGCGCAAATCAGCCCCAGCATTTT. Residues: CASSFGDRSWGRANQPQHF.

There are a few counts of this clonotype. The J gene is TRBJ2-5, the V gene TRBV7-6; D is perhaps TRBD2 (6 bases). CDR1 and CDR2 (germline): SGHVS, FNYEAQ. The V end was cut by 3 bases, the J end by 5 bases, with 16 bases between. The CDR3 spans 15 residues. DNA of the CDR3: TGTGCCAGCAGCTTGGTTGCTAGCGAGTGGGAGACCCAGTACTTC. Translated, it gives CASSLVASEWETQYF.

The rearrangement uses TRBV28 and TRBJ2-7; D unresolved. The CDR3 is made up of 12 amino acids. V lost 6 bases and J lost 2, with 8 bases in between. Germline CDR1 is MDHEN and CDR2 is SYDVKM. The CDR3 protein is CASSYKAYEQYF. The CDR3 DNA reads as TGTGCCAGCAGCTATAAGGCCTACGAGCAGTACTTC.

Many counts were recorded for this clonotype. This rearrangement joins TRBV18 to TRBJ2-5, with a tentative D call TRBD2 (6 bases). Trimming took off 0 bases at V and 4 bases at J, with 9 bases between the two ends. The CDR3 runs 14 residues. In germline, CDR1 is KGHSH, CDR2 LQKENI. CDR3 sequence (DNA): TGTGCCAGCTCACCACCGGGGGGACTAGAGACCCAGTACTTC. The encoded protein is CASSPPGGLETQYF.

The chain couples TRBV18 to TRBJ2-5; weak D call: TRBD2 (5 bases). Germline lookup yields CDR1 KGHSH and CDR2 LQKENI. V was cut by 2 bases and J by 5 bases, with 12 bases left in between. The CDR3 is 14 residues long. Here the CDR3 reads CASSPAPWRETQYF. The CDR3 DNA follows: TGTGCCAGCTCACCAGCGCCCTGGAGGGAGACCCAGTACTTC.

About this clonotype itself: A read error may be the cause here, since a much bigger clone is one base away. The CDR3 spells CASSQDKGTASYEQCF. The CDR3 region has the DNA TGCGCCAGCAGCCAAGATAAGGGGACGGCGTCCTACGAGCAGTGCTTC. The gene calls are TRBV4-3 and TRBJ2-7; TRBD1 or TRBD2 may be the D gene (5 bases each). The germline V gene has CDR1 LGHNA and CDR2 YSLEER. The CDR3 consists of 16 residues.

This clonotype has at least ten counts. The chain couples TRBV6-1 to TRBJ2-1; D not resolved. The CDR3 consists of 14 residues. Per the germline V gene, CDR1 is MNHNS and CDR2 is SASEGT. V was clipped by 0 bases and J by 7 bases, with 10 bases between them. The CDR3 here is CASSEAYERNEQFF. DNA of the CDR3: TGTGCCAGCAGTGAAGCGTACGAAAGGAATGAGCAGTTCTTC.

This chain joins TRBV12-3 or TRBV12-4 and TRBJ2-3, with TRBD2 identical over 7 bases. This CDR3 has 15 amino acids. The ends lost 6 bases at V and 2 bases at J; junction bases unmatched: 8. The CDR3 DNA reads TGTGCCAGCAGCCATCTTGGGGGGGACACAGATACGCAGTATTTT. Its protein is CASSHLGGDTDTQYF.

This clonotype came up many times. The chain employs TRBV29-1 and TRBJ1-2; D might be TRBD1 (6 bases). The CDR3 covers 17 residues. The V end was cut by 0 bases, the J end by 5 bases, with 22 bases between. Germline values: CDR1 SQVTM, CDR2 ANQGSEA. CDR3 nucleotides: TGCAGCGTTGAAGATCTTACAGGGCAAGAATTTGAGTATGGCTACACCTTC. Encoded protein: CSVEDLTGQEFEYGYTF.

This clonotype was counted a few times. The V and J genes are TRBV24-1 and TRBJ2-3, with D hard to call. The length of the CDR3 is 14 residues. Trimming left V 7 bases short and J 0 bases short, with 10 bases between. Germline values: CDR1 KGHDR, CDR2 SFDVKD. The CDR3 spells CATRGNLSTDTQYF. DNA for the CDR3: TGTGCCACCAGGGGGAACCTAAGCACAGATACGCAGTATTTT.

The chain carries TRBV7-9 and TRBJ2-3; 9 positions match TRBD2. Trimming removed 3 bases from V and 2 bases from J; junction bases left unmatched: 9. CDR1 and CDR2 from the germline V gene are SEHNR and FQNEAQ (reference sequence). This CDR3 has 17 residues. The CDR3 DNA is TGTGCCAGCAGCTTCACCGGGACTAGCACCTCCACAGATACGCAGTATTTT. Its translation: CASSFTGTSTSTDTQYF.

This clonotype came up a few times. V is TRBV18 and J is TRBJ2-5; D perhaps matches TRBD2 (5 bases). The V end was cut by 1 base, the J end by 1 base, with 19 bases between. Germline loops: CDR1 KGHSH, CDR2 LQKENI. This CDR3 is 18 amino acids long. CDR3 nucleotides: TGTGCCAGCTCACCACAGAATCTAGGACTGAACTTCCAAGAGACCCAGTACTTC. Its translation is CASSPQNLGLNFQETQYF. The full variable domain, its missing parts supplied by reference TRBV18 and TRBJ2-5, is NAGVMQNPRHLVRRRGQEARLRCSPMKGHSHVYWYRQLPEEGLKFMVYLQKENIIDESGMPKERFSAEFPKEGPSILRIQQVVRGDSAAYFCASSPQNLGLNFQETQYFGPGTRLLVL.

The rearrangement joins TRBV25-1 to TRBJ1-2; a weak D match, TRBD1 (5 bases). The germline CDR1 and CDR2 sequences are MGHDK and SYGVNS. This CDR3 has 16 residues. V was cut by 0 bases and J by 1 base, with 12 bases left in between. The CDR3 protein is CASSEYGANLNYGYTF. Written as DNA, the CDR3 is TGTGCCAGCAGTGAATATGGGGCCAACCTTAACTATGGCTACACCTTC.

This clonotype appeared a few times. The chain uses TRBV4-1 and TRBJ2-5; 10 bases map to TRBD2. Germline V CDR1 and CDR2: MGHRA, YSYEKL. With 0 bases clipped from V and 5 bases from J, the junction kept 9 bases outside the gene matches. The CDR3 runs to 17 residues. CDR3 loop: CASSQDGLAGVWETQYF. DNA of the CDR3: TGCGCCAGCAGCCAAGATGGGCTAGCGGGAGTTTGGGAGACCCAGTACTTC.

This clonotype occurred a few times. The chain joins TRBV7-9 to TRBJ2-1, with D hard to call. The CDR3 runs 15 residues. V lost 5 bases to trimming and J lost 4 bases, with 15 bases between them. The germline gives CDR1 SEHNR, CDR2 FQNEAQ (reference sequence). The DNA of the CDR3 is TGTGCCAGCAGCCCCCCCGTTGGCTCATACAATGAGCAGTTCTTC. Its protein product is CASSPPVGSYNEQFF.

The chain employs TRBV7-9 and TRBJ1-5, with 7 bases that match TRBD1. The V segment lost 5 bases and the J segment 1 base; nucleotides outside the gene matches: 5. The CDR3 extends over 15 amino acids. Germline V gives CDR1 SEHNR, CDR2 FQNEAQ (reference sequence). This CDR3 is CASSQQGVSNQPQHF. CDR3 coding DNA: TGTGCCAGCAGCCAGCAGGGGGTGAGCAATCAGCCCCAGCATTTT.

V gene TRBV19 combines with J gene TRBJ1-5, with D unclear. This CDR3 contains 14 residues. Germline CDR1 is LNHDA and CDR2 is SQIVND (reference sequence). The V end lost 0 bases, the J end lost 4 bases, and 7 bases lay between the germline ends. In DNA, the CDR3 is TGTGCCAGTAGTATAGATTCCGGGAATCAGCCCCAGCATTTT. Protein: CASSIDSGNQPQHF.

The J gene is TRBJ1-1, the V gene TRBV20-1; tentative D call: TRBD1 (6 bases). Trimming cost V 0 bases and J 0 bases, with 8 bases left between them. The CDR3 length is 14 residues. Germline V gene lookup returns CDR1 DFQATT and CDR2 SNEGSKA (reference sequence). CDR3 in DNA: TGCAGTGCTAGAGAGCAGGGGATGAACACTGAAGCTTTCTTT. It specifies CSAREQGMNTEAFF.

This clonotype was seen a few times. The CDR3 nucleotides are TGTGCCAGCAGCCAAGATCAAACAGGTCCTAGTCGGTACGAGCAGTACTTC. Translated: CASSQDQTGPSRYEQYF. V and J are TRBV4-2 and TRBJ2-7; the D gene is possibly TRBD1 (5 bases). The germline V gene encodes CDR1 LGHNA and CDR2 YNFKEQ. V was trimmed by 0 bases and J by 4 bases, leaving 19 bases between them. The CDR3 covers 17 residues.

The chain couples TRBV7-2 to TRBJ2-5; D unclear. Germline CDR1 SGHTA, CDR2 FQGNSA. Deletions cut 5 bases from V and 6 bases from J, with 16 bases between. The CDR3 covers 14 residues. The CDR3 coding sequence is TGTGCCAGCAGCCCCCGGCAGGACCAGAAGACCCAGTACTTC. This encodes CASSPRQDQKTQYF.

V gene TRBV18 combines with J gene TRBJ2-7; 10 nucleotides match TRBD1. The CDR3 consists of 15 residues. J gave up 5 bases and V 2 bases, and 6 bases lay outside the gene matches. Germline V CDR1 and CDR2: KGHSH, LQKENI. CDR3 region: CASSPADRGYHEQYF. DNA of the CDR3: TGTGCCAGCTCACCAGCGGACAGGGGGTACCACGAGCAGTACTTC. Filled out from reference TRBV18 and TRBJ2-7, the complete variable domain reads NAGVMQNPRHLVRRRGQEARLRCSPMKGHSHVYWYRQLPEEGLKFMVYLQKENIIDESGMPKERFSAEFPKEGPSILRIQQVVRGDSAAYFCASSPADRGYHEQYFGPGTRLTVT.

This rearrangement joins TRBV5-1 to TRBJ1-2, with 7 nucleotides matching TRBD1. This CDR3 region has 16 residues. CDR1 is SGHRS and CDR2 is YFSETQ in the germline V gene. V lost 4 bases, J lost 4 bases, and 13 bases stayed unmatched. CDR3 protein: CASSGAPGQAGYGYTF. The CDR3 bases are TGCGCCAGCAGCGGAGCCCCCGGACAGGCTGGCTATGGCTACACCTTC.

This clonotype was observed a few times. The chain recombines TRBV4-1 with TRBJ2-5; 10 bases fit TRBD2. CDR3 size: 15 residues. Germline V gives CDR1 MGHRA, CDR2 YSYEKL. V was clipped by 0 bases and J by 3 bases; unmatched bases: 1. The CDR3 region is CASSQDTSGEETQYF. DNA of the CDR3: TGCGCCAGCAGCCAAGACACTAGCGGGGAAGAGACCCAGTACTTC.

This clonotype was seen a single time. This chain links TRBV3-1 with TRBJ1-4; 7 bases match TRBD1. Trimming removed 0 bases from V and 3 bases from J; junction bases left unmatched: 10. The CDR3 loop spans 18 amino acids. Germline loops: CDR1 LGHDT, CDR2 YNNKEL (reference sequence). The CDR3: CASSQDKDEGAANEKLFF. CDR3 nucleotide sequence: TGTGCCAGCAGCCAAGATAAAGACGAGGGGGCGGCTAATGAAAAACTGTTTTTT.

The chain couples TRBV28 to TRBJ2-2; 7 positions match TRBD2. The CDR3 contains 14 residues. Per germline, CDR1 MDHEN and CDR2 SYDVKM. V trimming: 6 bases; J trimming: 4 bases; junction bases outside the gene matches: 5. DNA of the CDR3: TGTGCCAGCAGCGGGGGGACCACCACCGGGGAGCTGTTTTTT. Its protein is CASSGGTTTGELFF.

The chain carries TRBV27 and TRBJ1-1, with 8 positions matching TRBD1. Trimming took 5 bases from V and 0 from J; bases not matched to a gene: 5. The CDR3 contains 15 residues. Germline V lookup: CDR1 MNHEY, CDR2 SMNVEV (reference sequence). DNA for the CDR3: TGTGCCAGCAGTAGGTCAGGGGGCATGAACACTGAAGCTTTCTTT. This sequence encodes CASSRSGGMNTEAFF.

The rearrangement links TRBV2 to TRBJ1-2; D is unresolved. The V end was cut by 2 bases, the J end by 5 bases, with 9 bases between. The CDR3 has 13 amino acids. Germline V CDR1 and CDR2: SNHLY, FYNNEI. The chain's CDR3 is CASSEWASYGYTF. The CDR3 bases are TGTGCCAGCAGTGAATGGGCAAGTTATGGCTACACCTTC.

Worth noting for this clonotype: A read error may be the cause here, since a much bigger clone is one base away. The chain carries TRBV7-9 and TRBJ2-7, with TRBD1 matching 9 bases. Germline V gene data show CDR1 as SEHNR and CDR2 as FQNEAQ (reference sequence). J lost 2 bases, V lost 4 bases, and 18 bases had no gene match. The CDR3 is 19 residues long. DNA of the CDR3: TGTGCCAGCAGCTCCAAAGTGGGGTGGACAGGGGTGAACGCCTACGAGCAGTACTTC. This translates into CASSSKVGWTGVNAYEQYF.

The chain uses TRBV7-9 and TRBJ2-1, with D possibly TRBD2 on 6 matching bases. The germline gives CDR1 SEHNR, CDR2 FQNEAQ (reference sequence). CDR3 length: 16 amino acids. Between the trimmed V and J ends, which lost 0 bases and 12 bases, there was a span of 21 bases. Written as DNA, the CDR3 is TGTGCCAGCAGCTTAGCGGGCGCGGGACCCTACCGAAGGCAGTTCTTC. Translating gives CASSLAGAGPYRRQFF.

This clonotype was detected only a few times. V gene TRBV18 combines with J gene TRBJ1-1; D unclear. Trimming removed 6 bases at V and 6 bases at J, with 11 bases between. CDR3 length: 12 residues. Germline CDR1 and CDR2: KGHSH and LQKENI. This chain's CDR3 is CASSNYGAEAFF. CDR3 nucleotides: TGTGCCAGCTCTAACTATGGGGCTGAAGCTTTCTTT.

J is TRBJ2-1 and V is TRBV6-2 or TRBV6-3; TRBD1 aligns across 7 bases. Germline V lookup: CDR1 MNHEY, CDR2 SVGEGT. J was trimmed by 7 bases and V by 5 bases; bases with no gene match: 11. The CDR3 is 15 residues long. The CDR3 DNA sequence: TGTGCCAGCAGTACAGGGGTCCTAGTAAAAAATGAGCAGTTCTTC. It codes for CASSTGVLVKNEQFF.